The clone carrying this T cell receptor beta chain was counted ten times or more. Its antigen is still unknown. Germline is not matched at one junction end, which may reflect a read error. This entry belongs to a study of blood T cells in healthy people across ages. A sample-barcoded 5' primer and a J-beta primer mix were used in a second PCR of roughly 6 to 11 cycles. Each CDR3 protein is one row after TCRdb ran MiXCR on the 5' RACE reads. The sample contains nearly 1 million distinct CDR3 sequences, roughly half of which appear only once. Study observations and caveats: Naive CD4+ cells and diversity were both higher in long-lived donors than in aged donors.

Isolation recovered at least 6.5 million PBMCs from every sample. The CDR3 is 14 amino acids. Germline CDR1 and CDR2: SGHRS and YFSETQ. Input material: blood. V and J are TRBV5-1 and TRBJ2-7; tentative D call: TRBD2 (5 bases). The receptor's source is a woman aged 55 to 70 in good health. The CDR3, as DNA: TGTGCCAGCAGCTTGCTGCCGGGATCCTACGAGCAGTACTTC. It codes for CASSLLPGSYEQYF.